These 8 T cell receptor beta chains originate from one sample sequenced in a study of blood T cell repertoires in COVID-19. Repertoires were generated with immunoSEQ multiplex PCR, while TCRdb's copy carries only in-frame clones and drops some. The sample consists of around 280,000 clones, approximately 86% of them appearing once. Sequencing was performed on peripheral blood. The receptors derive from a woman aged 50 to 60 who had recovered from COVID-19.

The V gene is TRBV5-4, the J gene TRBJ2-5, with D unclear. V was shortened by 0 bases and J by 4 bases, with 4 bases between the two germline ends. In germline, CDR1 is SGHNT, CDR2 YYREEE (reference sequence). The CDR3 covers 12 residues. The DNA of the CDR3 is TGTGCCAGCAGCTTGGTGGCAGAGACCCAGTACTTC. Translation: CASSLVAETQYF.

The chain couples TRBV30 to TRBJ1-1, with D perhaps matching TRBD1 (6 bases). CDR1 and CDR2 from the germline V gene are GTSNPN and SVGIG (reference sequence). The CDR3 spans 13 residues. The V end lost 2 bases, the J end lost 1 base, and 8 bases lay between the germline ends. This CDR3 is CAWSTGPNTEAFF. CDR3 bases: TGTGCCTGGAGTACAGGGCCGAACACTGAAGCTTTCTTT.

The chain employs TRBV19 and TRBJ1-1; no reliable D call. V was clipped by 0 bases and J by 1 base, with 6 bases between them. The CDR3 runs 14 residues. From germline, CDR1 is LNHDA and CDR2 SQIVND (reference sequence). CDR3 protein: CASSIEGKNTEAFF. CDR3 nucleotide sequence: TGTGCCAGTAGTATAGAGGGCAAGAACACTGAAGCTTTCTTT.

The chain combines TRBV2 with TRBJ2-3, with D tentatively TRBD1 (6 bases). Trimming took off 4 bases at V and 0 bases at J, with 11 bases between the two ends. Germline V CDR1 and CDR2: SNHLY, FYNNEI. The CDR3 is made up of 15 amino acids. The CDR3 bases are TGTGCCAGCAGTGCCGGGACACCCAGCACAGATACGCAGTATTTT. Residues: CASSAGTPSTDTQYF.

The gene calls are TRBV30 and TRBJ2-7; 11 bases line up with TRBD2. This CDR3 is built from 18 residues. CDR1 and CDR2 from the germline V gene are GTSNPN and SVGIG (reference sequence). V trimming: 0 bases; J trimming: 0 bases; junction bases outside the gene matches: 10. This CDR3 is CAWSVRRLAGLFSYEQYF. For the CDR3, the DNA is TGTGCCTGGAGTGTAAGGAGACTAGCGGGATTATTCTCCTACGAGCAGTACTTC.

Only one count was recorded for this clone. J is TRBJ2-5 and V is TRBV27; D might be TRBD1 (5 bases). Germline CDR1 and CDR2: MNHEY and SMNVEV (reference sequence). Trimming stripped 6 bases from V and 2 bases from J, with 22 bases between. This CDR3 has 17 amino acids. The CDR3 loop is CASRRQSNQDPQETQYF. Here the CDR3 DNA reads TGTGCCAGCAGGCGACAGTCCAACCAGGATCCACAAGAGACCCAGTACTTC.

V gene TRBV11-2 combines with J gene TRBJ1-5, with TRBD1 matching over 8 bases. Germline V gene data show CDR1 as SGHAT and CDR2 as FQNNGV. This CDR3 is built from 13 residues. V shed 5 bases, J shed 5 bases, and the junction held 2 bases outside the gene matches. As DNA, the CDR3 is TGTGCCAGCAGCGTGGACAGGGATCAGCCCCAGCATTTT. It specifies CASSVDRDQPQHF.

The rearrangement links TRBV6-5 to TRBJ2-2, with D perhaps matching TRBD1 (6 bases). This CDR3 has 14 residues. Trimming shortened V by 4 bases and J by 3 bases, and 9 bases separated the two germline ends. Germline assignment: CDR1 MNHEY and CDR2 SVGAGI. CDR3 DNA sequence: TGTGCCAGCAGTTGGACAGTTTACACCGGGGAGCTGTTTTTT. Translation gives CASSWTVYTGELFF.